This T cell receptor beta chain originates from a study of CD8 T cells in Susac syndrome. The sample holds one count of this clonotype. After removal of 4 bases from V and 3 bases from J, the junction contained 8 bases not matched to a gene. Germline values: CDR1 SGHDN, CDR2 FVKESK. The CDR3 sequence is 15 residues long. Both CD4+ and CD8+ T cells were negatively isolated, and TEMRA cells underwent FACS enrichment. It was with random hexamers that about 0.45 to 1 ug RNA was reverse transcribed. One entry per CDR3 protein, called by TCRdb with MiXCR from the immunoSEQ multiplex PCR reads. The profile covers around 200,000 distinct CDR3 sequences, with approximately 96% appearing a single time and 0.098% taken by the ten largest.

The V and J genes are TRBV14 and TRBJ1-1; 7 bases are a match to TRBD1. The clonotype originates from a human donor with Susac syndrome. The sample comprised CD4+ T cells from PBMCs. CDR3 DNA sequence: TGTGCCAGCAGCCGTAGGACAGGACGGGACACTGAAGCTTTCTTT. Amino acid sequence: CASSRRTGRDTEAFF. Looking up the rest from reference TRBV14 and TRBJ1-1 gives the full variable domain: EAGVTQFPSHSVIEKGQTVTLRCDPISGHDNLYWYRRVMGKEIKFLLHFVKESKQDESGMPNNRFLAERTGGTYSTLKVQPAELEDSGVYFCASSRRTGRDTEAFFGQGTRLTVV.